This T cell receptor beta chain was retrieved from a study of Tregs in tolerant kidney transplant recipients. Whole-study results and caveats: Tolerant patients' donor-specific Tregs expanded beyond overall Tregs, suggesting antigen-driven growth.

CD4+CD25+CD127- Tregs, CD4+CD25- non-Tregs, CD4 and CD8 cells were sorted. The method was immunoSEQ multiplex PCR; TCRdb's version includes in-frame clones alone and lacks a portion of them. The sample yields approximately 69,000 clones, about 89% seen once. This clone was detected a few times. Its antigen is not known. This receptor was taken from a human donor who received a combined kidney and bone marrow transplant. Here the sequenced sample was CD4+ T cells from blood, taken before the transplant.

CDR3 nucleotide sequence: TGTGCCTGGACTAGCGGGAGCGGGACCCAGTACTTC. It specifies CAWTSGSGTQYF. V is TRBV30 and J is TRBJ2-5, with 10 nucleotides matching TRBD2. Looked up from germline, CDR1 is GTSNPN and CDR2 is SVGIG (reference sequence). J was trimmed by 7 bases and V by 4 bases; bases with no gene match: 3. This CDR3 has 12 amino acids.